This record looks at one T cell receptor (beta chain) sequence and its context. The antigen is undetermined. These data come from a study of a mutant IDH1 vaccine in newly diagnosed glioma. Overall study: Pretreatment consisted of radiotherapy, temozolomide, or both, with most receiving both. Overall study results and limits: Seemingly, top peripheral T cell clonotype changes bore no relation to pseudoprogression. Evidence of vaccine-induced immune responses was documented in less than 95% of patients.

Time point given: baseline, week 1 (first vaccination visit). Treatment: pre-vaccination baseline after standard-of-care therapy. Donors had new WHO grade 3 or 4 IDH1-mutant, ATRX-lost astrocytomas. The germline gives CDR1 SQVTM, CDR2 ANQGSEA. Trimming pared 0 bases from V and 0 bases from J, leaving 5 bases between. The CDR3 length is 13 residues. Sequencing used immunoSEQ multiplex PCR; TCRdb keeps in-frame clones, though not all of them. The data contain tens of thousands of clones, 60% to 85% of them singletons. Sequencing was performed on PBMCs, taken from a glioma patient treated with radiotherapy, temozolomide or both. This receptor was taken from a man between 50 and 59 years old with glioma. The chain has TRBV29-1 and TRBJ1-1; D is ambiguous. The CDR3 region is CSVEEAVNTEAFF. The CDR3 DNA reads as TGCAGCGTTGAAGAGGCGGTGAACACTGAAGCTTTCTTT.